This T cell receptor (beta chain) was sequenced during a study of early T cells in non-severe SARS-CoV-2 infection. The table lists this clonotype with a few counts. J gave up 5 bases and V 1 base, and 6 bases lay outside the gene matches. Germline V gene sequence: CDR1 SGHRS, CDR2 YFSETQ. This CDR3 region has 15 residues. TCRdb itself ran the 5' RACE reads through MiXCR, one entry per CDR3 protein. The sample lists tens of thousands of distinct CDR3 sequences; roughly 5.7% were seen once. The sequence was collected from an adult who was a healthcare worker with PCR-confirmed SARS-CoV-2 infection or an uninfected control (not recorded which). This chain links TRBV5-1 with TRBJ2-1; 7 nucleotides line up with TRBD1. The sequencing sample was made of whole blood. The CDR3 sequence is CASSLRDRVNNEQFF. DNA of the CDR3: TGCGCCAGCAGCTTGCGCGACAGGGTCAACAATGAGCAGTTCTTC. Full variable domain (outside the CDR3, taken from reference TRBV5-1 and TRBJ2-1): KAGVTQTPRYLIKTRGQQVTLSCSPISGHRSVSWYQQTPGQGLQFLFEYFSETQRNKGNFPGRFSGRQFSNSRSEMNVSTLELGDSALYLCASSLRDRVNNEQFFGPGTRLTVL.